This TCR beta chain originates from a study of cytomegalovirus exposure and HLA in healthy donors (dated by TCRdb to the late 2010s). Regarding the study in general: In an earlier analysis of under 600 of the donors, 276 Gb of sequence data and some 100 million unique TCR beta sequences from 180 million or so T cells were reported. Roughly 310 gigabases of sequencing data and approximately 84 million unique TCR sequences were included in an early release covering around 600 HLA-typed donors. Of the roughly 400 genotyped donors, 65% to 90% fell in the genetic ancestry cluster associated with self-reported Caucasian donors. The study was designed to test whether signatures of past pathogen exposure could be identified by cataloging public T cell receptors. The study used immunosequencing to profile the T cell repertoires of 600 to 850 subjects and linked those repertoires to cytomegalovirus serostatus. Besides the first cohort of roughly 640 subjects, a separate validation cohort made up of roughly 120 different subjects was used. The study combined high-throughput TCR immunosequencing, statistical association of individual TCRs with disease status, and machine learning to predict cytomegalovirus infection status. A later analysis re-analyzed previously published TCR beta repertoires from approximately 670 donors and added high-resolution HLA genotyping to study TCR occurrence patterns. Rather than using new phenotypic data, the later analysis identified candidate immune exposures from TCR beta sequences and from how often those sequences occurred across donors. An earlier analysis of several hundred of the donors used high-throughput TCR beta sequencing to judge whether each TCR beta V gene segment behaved as functional or pseudogenic. Donor age, sex, ethnicity and CMV serostatus were compiled alongside the repertoire data. Genome-wide SNP genotypes for about 65% of the 666 donors were used in a later genetic analysis, which treated that subset as a discovery cohort. All discovery cohort repertoires had been generated on a single sequencing platform. Class I and class II HLA loci were covered by the typing at four-digit resolution. Typing coverage differed by locus: A, B, C, DRB1 and DQB1 were typed in roughly 620-630 donors, DQA1 in about 500, DPA1 in 600 to 610, and DPB1 in just under 480. Four to six DR-DQ haplotypes were handled as single units for association and clustering, since linkage in the cohort was strong. Among 350 to 400 genotyped donors of the cohort, an average of 235,054 unique TCR beta nucleotide sequences were sequenced per donor, about a sixth of them non-productive. On the study overall, not on this receptor specifically: In a later analysis, HLA-associated TCR beta chains were found to be more clonally expanded and to have lower generation probabilities than equally common non-associated chains. In vitro tests confirmed that a few of the cytomegalovirus-associated TCR beta chains recognize cytomegalovirus antigens. A later analysis associated 17,000 or so TCR beta sequences with specific HLA alleles at a false discovery rate of 0.05. Some IMGT-functional V segments, including TRBV6-2 and TRBV6-3, could not be distinguished by the 87-base-pair reads and were therefore excluded. A later analysis found that TCR association rates varied across HLA loci, with DRB1 alleles showing the most associated TCRs and HLA-C alleles the fewest. Some 15 rarely observed V segments, including chromosome 9 orphons, were excluded from the earlier analysis of about 600 of the donors because counts were too low. Presence/absence analyses assumed roughly uniform sequencing depth across donors, an assumption that may not hold. A later analysis reported that several top co-occurrence clusters appeared linked to parvovirus B19, influenza, CMV and Epstein-Barr virus. In a later genetic analysis, a missense DCLRE1C variant was associated with V-gene and J-gene trimming of TCR beta chains, and the association was replicated in an independent cohort. When HLA alleles, especially DR and DQ, strongly co-occurred, TCR associations were difficult to assign to individual alleles. A group of highly shared sequence variants was considered likely to be a technical artifact of the sequencing pipeline. Only TCR beta chains were sequenced in this cohort, and the absence of alpha or paired-chain data limited detectable features. Broadly in line with IMGT annotations, most TCR beta V segments showed up in productive rearrangements about 87% or about 30% of the time in an earlier analysis of several hundred of the donors. In both the original and validation cohorts, the classifier was reported to diagnose cytomegalovirus status with high specificity and sensitivity. Because some donors lacked HLA typing at each locus, the association tests relied only on the typed subset. Across donors, most TCR sequences were observed very rarely, whereas some public TCRs were present in many individuals. The authors suggested that the approach could potentially be generalized to other disease states and immunological phenotypes. In the study, approximately 160 TCR beta chains were listed as associated with cytomegalovirus. Correlated functional status among segregating V segments might reflect linkage disequilibrium, but an unknown experimental factor could not be ruled out. A further reported finding was that TCR beta sequences accurately predicted the HLA-A and HLA-B alleles for most subjects in the first cohort. In a later analysis, most CMV-associated TCR beta chains were found to appear HLA-restricted, with HLA associations seemingly driven largely by CMV exposure. A later genetic analysis reported fewer N-insertions in productive TCRs among donors in an Asian-associated ancestry cluster than the approximately 700-donor mean. Immune exposure information for the cohort was limited to CMV serostatus.

About this clone itself: Its recognized antigen is unknown. Germline is not matched at one junction end, which may reflect a read error.

The library was generated by the immunoSEQ multiplex PCR assay. For the multiplex PCR, a mixture combining 60 forward primers for TCR Vbeta segments and 13 reverse primers for TCR Jbeta segments was used. Amplification of the CDR3 region of rearranged TCR beta genes was performed with a multiplex PCR assay on genomic DNA. On the Illumina HiSeq System, the amplified TCR beta libraries were sequenced as 87-base-pair reads. The source study handled its data this way. In a later analysis, tens of millions of unique TCR beta chains were counted across the roughly 670 repertoires, and around 10 million of these chains were shared by at least two donors. A nearest-neighbor algorithm error-corrected the raw reads and collapsed the reads into unique sequences, merging closely related sequences to remove PCR and sequencing errors. CDR3 sequences were aligned to IMGT reference sequences to assign V, D and J gene segments. For a sequence to be retained, a match of at least six nucleotides was required to both a V gene segment and a J gene segment. Rearrangements were classified as productive when the CDR3 lacked stop codons and remained in frame with V and J, and all other rearrangements were classified as non-productive. Following IMGT convention, CDR3 was defined as the stretch from the second conserved V-encoded cysteine to the conserved J-encoded phenylalanine. The earlier analysis of a few hundred of the donors excluded sequences that lacked an unambiguous match to a single V gene segment. In an earlier analysis of approximately 500 of the donors, a V segment was called functional when productive rearrangements were above 56.7%, and segregating when the standard deviation between donors exceeded 5%. A statistical classification framework was built for diagnosing cytomegalovirus status from the catalog of TCR beta chain sequences. In a later analysis, TCR nucleotide sequences were compared against IMGT/GENE-DB human TR gene sequences so that V and J genes could be assigned. In a later analysis, CDR3 sequences and most-parsimonious VDJ recombination scenarios were assigned using the TCRdist pipeline. In a later analysis, each TCR beta chain was defined by its CDR3 amino acid sequence together with its V-gene family, and reads lacking a unique V-gene family were excluded. To address suspected cross-contamination and a sequencing artifact, a later analysis removed a few hundred highly shared, low-generation-probability nucleotide sequences. In a later analysis, a clonal expansion index for each public chain was calculated from normalized within-repertoire ranks of inferred template counts. Generation probabilities in a later analysis came from a VDJ recombination model fitted to out-of-frame rearrangements, and those results were checked against IGoR. In a later analysis, hypergeometric tests were used to score TCR-TCR, TCR-HLA and TCR-CMV co-occurrence, with a repertoire-size bias correction applied to TCR pairs. A later analysis estimated false discovery rates by permuting HLA or CMV assignments 20 times. In a later analysis, co-occurring TCRs were grouped with DBSCAN, and TCRdist sequence similarity was added when clustering was performed within HLA-allele-positive subsets. Repertoires with fewer than 30,000 or more than 120,000 public chains, plus five repertoires with anomalous nucleotide sharing, were excluded from co-occurrence clustering. Not all clones reach the TCRdb copy of this immuneACCESS table, which keeps in-frame sequences only. Checked studies attribute under half of the gap to unresolved V genes and leave the rest unexplained. V and J calls and clone size are as listed in that table; D and trimming were resolved from the DNA. Within this sample are approximately 110,000 clones, with around 78% of them counted one time only. The biggest ten clones account for less than 4.5% of the sample.

Reading from cysteine to phenylalanine, the CDR3 counts 15 amino acids. CDR3 DNA is the only sequence kept; it has 45 bases, read in frame from the first base. The germline V gene (reference sequence) supplies CDR1 SSHAT and CDR2 FNYEAQ. In total, roughly 670 healthy bone marrow donors made up the cohort. At the time of sampling, every cohort member was nominally healthy, though immune exposures that went unrecorded were likely present. The donor tested CMV seronegative, placing the donor among the roughly 350 seronegative members of the cohort. A peripheral blood sample was collected from each donor, and TCR beta sequencing was performed on peripheral blood mononuclear cells. Genomic DNA extraction from the blood cell samples was performed with the Qiagen DNeasy Blood Extraction Kit.

The V and J genes are TRBV7-7 and TRBJ2-5, with 8 central nucleotides matching TRBD2. This clonotype originated in a man in his forties in good health and CMV-seronegative. The specimen sequenced was PBMCs. The sequenced DNA is TGTGCTAGCAGCGAACGAGCGGGGGTCGAAGAGACCCAGTACTTC. The encoded protein is CASSERAGVEETQYF.